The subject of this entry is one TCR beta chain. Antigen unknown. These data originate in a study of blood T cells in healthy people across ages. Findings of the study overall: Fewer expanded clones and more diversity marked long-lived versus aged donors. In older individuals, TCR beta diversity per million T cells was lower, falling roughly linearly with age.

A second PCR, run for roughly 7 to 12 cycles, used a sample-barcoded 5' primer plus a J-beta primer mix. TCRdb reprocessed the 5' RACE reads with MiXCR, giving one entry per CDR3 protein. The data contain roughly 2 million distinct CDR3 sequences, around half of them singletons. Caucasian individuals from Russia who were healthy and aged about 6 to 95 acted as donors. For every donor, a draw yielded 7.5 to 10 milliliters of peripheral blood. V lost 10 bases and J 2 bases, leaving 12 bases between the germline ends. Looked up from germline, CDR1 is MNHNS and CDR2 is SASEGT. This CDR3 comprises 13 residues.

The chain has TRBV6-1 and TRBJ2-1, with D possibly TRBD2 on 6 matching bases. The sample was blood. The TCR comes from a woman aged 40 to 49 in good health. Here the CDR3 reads CAIPGEAYNEQFF. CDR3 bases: TGTGCCATCCCGGGGGAGGCCTACAATGAGCAGTTCTTC.